The rows below give T cell receptor beta chains drawn from one sample of a study of shared clonotypes between healthy human individuals. The repertoire was sequenced with immunoSEQ multiplex PCR; TCRdb's copy has only in-frame clones and lacks some. The sample carries 950,000 to 1,100,000 clones, approximately 78% recorded once. The sequenced sample consisted of memory CD4+ T cells from PBMCs. The source of these receptors is a man between 18 and 35 years old in good health. Some clones in this sample may be carry-over from other donors' samples. Both conserved end residues are part of each CDR3. The D gene is left open where the match is weak. Size is stated for part of the rows, as once, few or many counts, or as a class when the clone is expanded.

CDR3 length: 15
D gene: NA
V gene: TRBV7-9
J gene: TRBJ2-1
clone size: NA
CDR3 protein: CASSPRTSGGQEQFF
CDR3 DNA: TGTGCCAGCAGCCCCCGGACTAGTGGGGGCCAGGAGCAGTTCTTC

CDR3 length: 13
D gene: NA
V gene: TRBV5-1
J gene: TRBJ2-5
clone size: many
CDR3 protein: CASSLGVQETQYF
CDR3 DNA: TGCGCCAGCAGCTTGGGAGTACAAGAGACCCAGTACTTC

CDR3 length: 11
D gene: NA
V gene: TRBV12-5
J gene: TRBJ1-1
clone size: many
CDR3 protein: CARSWNTEAFF
CDR3 DNA: TGTGCTAGGTCCTGGAACACTGAAGCTTTCTTT

CDR3 length: 16
D gene: TRBD1
V gene: TRBV4-2
J gene: TRBJ2-7
clone size: NA
CDR3 protein: CASSQEPGQGYGEQYF
CDR3 DNA: TGTGCCAGCAGCCAAGAACCGGGACAGGGTTATGGCGAGCAGTACTTC

CDR3 length: 15
D gene: NA
V gene: TRBV7-2
J gene: TRBJ2-3
clone size: NA
CDR3 protein: CASSLASLNTDTQYF
CDR3 DNA: TGTGCCAGCAGCTTAGCTAGCCTAAACACAGATACGCAGTATTTT

CDR3 length: 15
D gene: NA
V gene: TRBV28
J gene: TRBJ2-7
clone size: NA
CDR3 protein: CASSLWDSSSYEQYF
CDR3 DNA: TGTGCCAGCAGTTTATGGGACAGCAGTTCCTACGAGCAGTACTTC

CDR3 length: 14
D gene: NA
V gene: TRBV7-3
J gene: TRBJ2-2
clone size: NA
CDR3 protein: CASSSDPNTGELFF
CDR3 DNA: TGTGCCAGCAGCTCGGACCCGAACACCGGGGAGCTGTTTTTT

CDR3 length: 14
D gene: NA
V gene: TRBV28
J gene: TRBJ2-5
clone size: NA
CDR3 protein: CASTTSRVGRTQYF
CDR3 DNA: TGTGCCAGCACTACCTCTCGCGTCGGGCGGACCCAGTACTTC

CDR3 length: 14
D gene: NA
V gene: TRBV1
J gene: TRBJ1-1
clone size: few
CDR3 protein: CTSSQDGVNTEAFF
CDR3 DNA: TGCACCAGCAGCCAAGATGGCGTGAACACTGAAGCTTTCTTT

CDR3 length: 14
D gene: NA
V gene: TRBV4-2
J gene: TRBJ2-3
clone size: NA
CDR3 protein: CASSQGTTTDTQYF
CDR3 DNA: TGTGCCAGCAGCCAGGGGACGACCACAGATACGCAGTATTTT

CDR3 length: 17
D gene: TRBD2
V gene: TRBV4-1
J gene: TRBJ2-1
clone size: NA
CDR3 protein: CASSLTATSGTYNEQFF
CDR3 DNA: TGCGCCAGCAGCCTCACGGCGACTAGCGGGACCTACAATGAGCAGTTCTTC

CDR3 length: 14
D gene: NA
V gene: TRBV5-1
J gene: TRBJ2-5
clone size: NA
CDR3 protein: CASRFPGAQETQYF
CDR3 DNA: TGCGCCAGCAGGTTCCCGGGAGCCCAGGAGACCCAGTACTTC

CDR3 length: 15
D gene: NA
V gene: TRBV13
J gene: TRBJ2-2
clone size: NA
CDR3 protein: CAQTGAELNTGELFF
CDR3 DNA: TGTGCGCAGACGGGGGCAGAGTTGAACACCGGGGAGCTGTTTTTT

CDR3 length: 15
D gene: NA
V gene: TRBV29-1
J gene: TRBJ1-2
clone size: NA
CDR3 protein: CSVEVAGADVGGYTF
CDR3 DNA: TGCAGCGTTGAAGTGGCAGGGGCCGACGTAGGTGGCTACACCTTC

CDR3 length: 15
D gene: NA
V gene: TRBV6-1
J gene: TRBJ2-7
clone size: NA
CDR3 protein: CASEGAGGGFGEQYF
CDR3 DNA: TGTGCCAGCGAGGGGGCGGGAGGCGGGTTCGGCGAGCAGTACTTC

CDR3 length: 14
D gene: TRBD2
V gene: TRBV7-3
J gene: TRBJ2-3
clone size: many
CDR3 protein: CASSRLAGTDTQYF
CDR3 DNA: TGTGCCAGCAGCCGCCTAGCGGGCACAGATACGCAGTATTTT

CDR3 length: 12
D gene: TRBD1
V gene: TRBV7-6
J gene: TRBJ2-7
clone size: few
CDR3 protein: CASSGWTGDADF
CDR3 DNA: TGTGCCAGCAGCGGATGGACAGGGGACGCGGACTTC

CDR3 length: 13
D gene: NA
V gene: TRBV6-1
J gene: TRBJ2-1
clone size: few
CDR3 protein: CASRGGSYNEQFF
CDR3 DNA: TGTGCCAGCAGGGGCGGTTCCTACAATGAGCAGTTCTTC

CDR3 length: 14
D gene: NA
V gene: TRBV5-4
J gene: TRBJ2-7
clone size: NA
CDR3 protein: CASSPRSGPYEQYF
CDR3 DNA: TGTGCCAGCAGCCCGCGGTCGGGGCCCTACGAGCAGTACTTC

CDR3 length: 15
D gene: NA
V gene: TRBV7-8
J gene: TRBJ2-1
clone size: NA
CDR3 protein: CASSLGRDRYNEQFF
CDR3 DNA: TGTGCCAGCAGCTTAGGACGTGACAGATACAATGAGCAGTTCTTC

CDR3 length: 15
D gene: NA
V gene: TRBV5-1
J gene: TRBJ2-2
clone size: NA
CDR3 protein: CASSGGTYNTGELFF
CDR3 DNA: TGCGCCAGCAGCGGCGGGACTTACAACACCGGGGAGCTGTTTTTT

CDR3 length: 16
D gene: NA
V gene: TRBV28
J gene: TRBJ1-4
clone size: NA
CDR3 protein: CASSSLRGATNEKLFF
CDR3 DNA: TGTGCCAGCAGTTCCCTCAGGGGCGCAACTAATGAAAAACTGTTTTTT

CDR3 length: 17
D gene: NA
V gene: TRBV10-3
J gene: TRBJ1-1
clone size: NA
CDR3 protein: CAISEWSREGLKTEAFF
CDR3 DNA: TGTGCCATCAGTGAGTGGAGTCGGGAGGGGTTAAAAACTGAAGCTTTCTTT

CDR3 length: 16
D gene: NA
V gene: TRBV27
J gene: TRBJ2-6
clone size: NA
CDR3 protein: CASSLSVGSGANVLTF
CDR3 DNA: TGTGCCAGCAGTTTATCGGTCGGCTCTGGGGCCAACGTCCTGACTTTC

CDR3 length: 13
D gene: NA
V gene: TRBV6-1
J gene: TRBJ1-2
clone size: once
CDR3 protein: CASSDARNYGYTF
CDR3 DNA: TGTGCCAGCAGTGATGCCAGGAACTATGGCTACACCTTC

CDR3 length: 12
D gene: NA
V gene: TRBV29-1
J gene: TRBJ1-5
clone size: NA
CDR3 protein: CSVGGRNQPQHF
CDR3 DNA: TGCAGCGTTGGCGGGCGTAATCAGCCCCAGCATTTT

CDR3 length: 15
D gene: TRBD1
V gene: TRBV19
J gene: TRBJ1-3
clone size: NA
CDR3 protein: CASSYRDSSGNTIYF
CDR3 DNA: TGTGCCAGTAGTTACCGGGACAGCTCTGGAAACACCATATATTTT

CDR3 length: 17
D gene: TRBD1
V gene: TRBV7-3
J gene: TRBJ2-4
clone size: NA
CDR3 protein: CASSFSGTGGAGNIQYF
CDR3 DNA: TGTGCCAGCAGCTTCTCCGGAACAGGGGGCGCAGGGAACATTCAGTACTTC

CDR3 length: 15
D gene: TRBD1
V gene: TRBV11-3
J gene: TRBJ1-2
clone size: NA
CDR3 protein: CASSQTLGQGRGYTF
CDR3 DNA: TGTGCCAGCAGCCAGACTCTGGGACAGGGTCGTGGCTACACCTTC

CDR3 length: 9
D gene: NA
V gene: TRBV30
J gene: TRBJ1-2
clone size: NA
CDR3 protein: CASDYGYTF
CDR3 DNA: TGTGCCTCCGACTATGGCTACACCTTC

CDR3 length: 19
D gene: TRBD2
V gene: TRBV5-1
J gene: TRBJ2-7
clone size: NA
CDR3 protein: CASSSTGTSGSRASYEQYF
CDR3 DNA: TGCGCCAGCAGCAGCACCGGGACTAGCGGGAGTAGGGCCTCCTACGAGCAGTACTTC

CDR3 length: 13
D gene: NA
V gene: TRBV18
J gene: TRBJ1-2
clone size: NA
CDR3 protein: CASSPQDGYGYTF
CDR3 DNA: TGTGCCAGCTCACCCCAGGACGGCTATGGCTACACCTTC

CDR3 length: 14
D gene: NA
V gene: TRBV5-5
J gene: TRBJ2-3
clone size: NA
CDR3 protein: CASSLAQGTDTQYF
CDR3 DNA: TGTGCCAGCAGCTTGGCTCAGGGCACAGATACGCAGTATTTT

CDR3 length: 13
D gene: NA
V gene: TRBV30
J gene: TRBJ2-5
clone size: few
CDR3 protein: CAWSVLQGGTQYF
CDR3 DNA: TGTGCCTGGAGTGTACTGCAGGGTGGGACCCAGTACTTC

CDR3 length: 14
D gene: NA
V gene: TRBV5-1
J gene: TRBJ1-1
clone size: few
CDR3 protein: CASSLGHMNTEAFF
CDR3 DNA: TGCGCCAGCAGCTTGGGACACATGAACACTGAAGCTTTCTTT

CDR3 length: 14
D gene: NA
V gene: TRBV7-9
J gene: TRBJ2-5
clone size: NA
CDR3 protein: CASSPGREKETQYF
CDR3 DNA: TGTGCCAGCAGCCCCGGACGGGAGAAAGAGACCCAGTACTTC

CDR3 length: 16
D gene: TRBD1
V gene: TRBV9
J gene: TRBJ2-1
clone size: NA
CDR3 protein: CASSVGGQISYNEQFF
CDR3 DNA: TGTGCCAGCAGCGTAGGGGGACAGATCTCCTACAATGAGCAGTTCTTC

CDR3 length: 16
D gene: TRBD1
V gene: TRBV7-9
J gene: TRBJ1-4
clone size: NA
CDR3 protein: CASSWNRGRVGEKLFF
CDR3 DNA: TGTGCCAGCAGCTGGAACAGGGGGCGAGTGGGTGAAAAACTGTTTTTT

CDR3 length: 14
D gene: TRBD2
V gene: TRBV7-8
J gene: TRBJ2-7
clone size: NA
CDR3 protein: CASRAGLGRYEQYF
CDR3 DNA: TGTGCCAGCAGAGCTGGACTAGGGAGATACGAGCAGTACTTC

CDR3 length: 15
D gene: NA
V gene: TRBV28
J gene: TRBJ2-7
clone size: NA
CDR3 protein: CASSLVGSTIYEQYF
CDR3 DNA: TGTGCCAGCAGTTTGGTCGGTTCTACAATTTACGAGCAGTACTTC

CDR3 length: 12
D gene: NA
V gene: TRBV5-1
J gene: TRBJ1-2
clone size: NA
CDR3 protein: CASSSGIYGYTF
CDR3 DNA: TGCGCCAGCAGCTCTGGGATCTATGGCTACACCTTC

CDR3 length: 14
D gene: TRBD1
V gene: TRBV15
J gene: TRBJ2-5
clone size: NA
CDR3 protein: CATSRDGQGKTQYF
CDR3 DNA: TGTGCCACCAGCAGAGATGGACAGGGAAAGACCCAGTACTTC

CDR3 length: 14
D gene: NA
V gene: TRBV7-8
J gene: TRBJ2-3
clone size: few
CDR3 protein: CASSLGRSTDTQYF
CDR3 DNA: TGTGCCAGCAGCTTAGGGCGGTCCACAGATACGCAGTATTTT

CDR3 length: 15
D gene: TRBD2
V gene: TRBV30
J gene: TRBJ2-2
clone size: NA
CDR3 protein: CAWALRRGDTGELFF
CDR3 DNA: TGTGCCTGGGCCCTGCGGCGGGGGGACACCGGGGAGCTGTTTTTT

CDR3 length: 14
D gene: NA
V gene: TRBV7-2
J gene: TRBJ1-4
clone size: many
CDR3 protein: CASSDTLGDEKLFF
CDR3 DNA: TGTGCCAGCAGCGATACTTTAGGGGACGAAAAACTGTTTTTT

CDR3 length: 15
D gene: NA
V gene: TRBV6-5
J gene: TRBJ2-2
clone size: NA
CDR3 protein: CASERWGRGTGELFF
CDR3 DNA: TGTGCCAGCGAAAGATGGGGGCGCGGGACCGGGGAGCTGTTTTTT

CDR3 length: 15
D gene: TRBD1
V gene: TRBV10-3
J gene: TRBJ1-2
clone size: once
CDR3 protein: CAISGQGPANYGYTF
CDR3 DNA: TGTGCCATCAGTGGACAGGGGCCAGCTAACTATGGCTACACCTTC

CDR3 length: 15
D gene: NA
V gene: TRBV7-2
J gene: TRBJ1-4
clone size: NA
CDR3 protein: CASTSRGTTNEKLFF
CDR3 DNA: TGTGCCAGCACCTCCCGGGGGACAACTAATGAAAAACTGTTTTTT

CDR3 length: 14
D gene: TRBD1
V gene: TRBV29-1
J gene: TRBJ2-3
clone size: NA
CDR3 protein: CSVDRDRASDTQYF
CDR3 DNA: TGCAGCGTTGATCGAGACAGGGCCTCAGATACGCAGTATTTT

CDR3 length: 14
D gene: NA
V gene: TRBV30
J gene: TRBJ2-4
clone size: NA
CDR3 protein: CAWSVPQVPNIQYF
CDR3 DNA: TGTGCCTGGAGTGTCCCTCAGGTCCCTAACATTCAGTACTTC

CDR3 length: 14
D gene: TRBD1
V gene: TRBV27
J gene: TRBJ1-1
clone size: NA
CDR3 protein: CASSLFRGPTEAFF
CDR3 DNA: TGTGCCAGCAGTTTGTTCAGGGGGCCCACTGAAGCTTTCTTT

CDR3 length: 16
D gene: TRBD1
V gene: TRBV9
J gene: TRBJ2-3
clone size: NA
CDR3 protein: CASSVATGLGADTQYF
CDR3 DNA: TGTGCCAGCAGCGTAGCGACAGGGCTTGGAGCAGATACGCAGTATTTT

CDR3 length: 15
D gene: NA
V gene: TRBV29-1
J gene: TRBJ2-7
clone size: NA
CDR3 protein: CSVAGLKTGVYEQYF
CDR3 DNA: TGCAGCGTCGCCGGACTGAAGACAGGAGTATACGAGCAGTACTTC